This T cell receptor beta chain emerged from a study of Ad26.COV2.S vaccination and SARS-CoV-2 variants. Sequencing used immunoSEQ multiplex PCR; TCRdb keeps in-frame clones, though not all of them. The profile covers roughly 450,000 clones, with approximately 92% appearing a single time and approximately 12% taken by the ten largest. V shed 0 bases, J shed 7 bases, and the junction held 0 bases outside the gene matches. The CDR3 loop spans 13 amino acids. Germline CDR1 is SGHDT and CDR2 is YYEEEE. The treatment: over 15 received Ad26.COV2.S at low or high dose, single or two shots; roughly five received placebo; per-sample allocation not given. On day 63 after the first injection, vaccine and placebo recipients gave samples.

This TCR was recovered from a person between 18 and 65 years old who received the Ad26.COV2.S COVID-19 vaccine or a placebo. The rearrangement links TRBV5-6 to TRBJ2-1; 8 bases are shared with TRBD2. This specimen consisted of peripheral blood, obtained in a trial of Ad26.COV2.S vaccine versus placebo. Here the CDR3 reads CASSLAGGNEQFF. The CDR3 DNA sequence: TGTGCCAGCAGCTTGGCGGGAGGGAATGAGCAGTTCTTC.